A selection of T cell receptor beta chains follows, all from one sample in a study of T cells after yellow fever vaccination. TCRdb used MiXCR to reprocess the 5' RACE reads, holding one entry per CDR3 protein. The data hold fewer than 650,000 distinct CDR3 sequences, with 20% to 25% observed a single time. Sequenced material: PBMCs, taken less than 25 days after the first yellow fever vaccination. The receptors shown here come from a man between 18 and 35 years old who received the YFV17D yellow fever vaccine. CDR3s leave out the opening cysteine and the closing phenylalanine or tryptophan.

V gene: TRBV6-2/TRBV6-3; CDR3 protein: ASSPYAGELF
V gene: TRBV4-3; CDR3 protein: ASSQETETGELF
V gene: TRBV7-9; CDR3 protein: ASSTQGAEAF
V gene: TRBV6-5; CDR3 protein: ASSYSNELAGPDNEQF
V gene: TRBV5-6; CDR3 protein: ASSLMTSYNEQF
V gene: TRBV12-3/TRBV12-4; CDR3 protein: ASSIRRQGRAF
V gene: TRBV6-2/TRBV6-3; CDR3 protein: ASKLDGADTQY
V gene: TRBV5-1; CDR3 protein: ASSPPGRGRIGTDTQY
V gene: TRBV19; CDR3 protein: ATEVVPNEKLF
V gene: TRBV20-1; CDR3 protein: SARGGGAREQF
V gene: TRBV6-1; CDR3 protein: ASSVGHTINYGYT
V gene: TRBV7-9; CDR3 protein: ASSARQGAYGYT
V gene: TRBV27; CDR3 protein: ASSQDETYEQY
V gene: TRBV29-1; CDR3 protein: SVEVLTGEEQY
V gene: TRBV28; CDR3 protein: ASSFPGQGADNEQF
V gene: TRBV9; CDR3 protein: ASSVHRGGASDTQY
V gene: TRBV5-8; CDR3 protein: ASSLGDRQTQY
V gene: TRBV5-1; CDR3 protein: ASSLKGFNTEAF
V gene: TRBV10-2; CDR3 protein: ASSEAFATEAF
V gene: TRBV7-2; CDR3 protein: ASSLDPPGTEAF
V gene: TRBV29-1; CDR3 protein: SVVREQDTQY
V gene: TRBV9; CDR3 protein: ASSARQGNSPLH
V gene: TRBV11-2; CDR3 protein: ASSLRGSTQPQH
V gene: TRBV7-9; CDR3 protein: ASSYRDTSGNTIY
V gene: TRBV2; CDR3 protein: ASGLDTIY
V gene: TRBV6-5; CDR3 protein: ASSLTQTQNIQY
V gene: TRBV11-2; CDR3 protein: ASRPPAGQETQY
V gene: TRBV3-1; CDR3 protein: ASSQDGTGGASNEKLF
V gene: TRBV12-3/TRBV12-4; CDR3 protein: ASSFERGALETQY
V gene: TRBV20-1; CDR3 protein: SARDPGGVVNEQF
V gene: TRBV6-2/TRBV6-3; CDR3 protein: ASRDSGGDTDTQY
V gene: TRBV5-1; CDR3 protein: ASSWGQGAREQF
V gene: TRBV9; CDR3 protein: ASSVRAPLAGVQY
V gene: TRBV6-1; CDR3 protein: ASKGARKLNTEAF
V gene: TRBV20-1; CDR3 protein: SAKRRGQREQY
V gene: TRBV21-1; CDR3 protein: ASSKATGTDTQY
V gene: TRBV18; CDR3 protein: ASSPPSGYGDTQY
V gene: TRBV7-6; CDR3 protein: ASSSAPQGPTDTQY
V gene: TRBV4-2; CDR3 protein: ASSQDVWETRPDEQY
V gene: TRBV9; CDR3 protein: ASSGTGGSNTEAF
V gene: TRBV2; CDR3 protein: ASSQGEQY
V gene: TRBV27; CDR3 protein: ASSLGTRRINSPLH
V gene: TRBV28; CDR3 protein: ASSGDFSGANVLT
V gene: TRBV7-9; CDR3 protein: ASSLGTLAAHEQF
V gene: TRBV24-1; CDR3 protein: ATSGQGGRYEQF
V gene: TRBV14; CDR3 protein: ASSSGTAEQY
V gene: TRBV7-3; CDR3 protein: ASSSLNGNEQF
V gene: TRBV3-1; CDR3 protein: ASSHSGLAAPYNEQF
V gene: TRBV20-1; CDR3 protein: SARPAGSRDTQY
V gene: TRBV20-1; CDR3 protein: SASGVGGAETQY
V gene: TRBV28; CDR3 protein: ASSFAGTGPGTQY
V gene: TRBV20-1; CDR3 protein: SAIGRTGRFGNQPQH
V gene: TRBV3-1; CDR3 protein: ASSQLGQATIYEQY
V gene: TRBV5-1; CDR3 protein: ASSLASGGAGTDTQY
V gene: TRBV20-1; CDR3 protein: SAGRSGETQY